The 18 T cell receptor beta chains in this list originate from one sample, sequenced in a study of cytomegalovirus exposure and HLA in healthy donors. The PCR contained 60 Vbeta and 13 Jbeta primers. Assay: immunoSEQ multiplex PCR; the TCRdb copy retains only in-frame clones and omits some. The table gives some 150,000 clones; the top ten clones make up about 2.3% of it. The sequencing sample was made of PBMCs. The receptors come from a woman between 18 and 29 years old in good health and CMV-seronegative.

The gene calls are TRBV7-9 and TRBJ1-2; tentatively, D is TRBD1 (5 bases). The CDR3 spans 15 residues. V lost 4 bases and J lost 2, with 14 bases in between. Germline CDR1 and CDR2: SEHNR and FQNEAQ (reference sequence). CDR3 amino acids: CASSSSAGYNYGYTF. DNA of the CDR3: TGTGCCAGCAGCTCCTCGGCAGGGTACAACTATGGCTACACCTTC. Full variable domain (outside the CDR3, taken from reference TRBV7-9 and TRBJ1-2): DTGVSQNPRHKITKRGQNVTFRCDPISEHNRLYWYRQTLGQGPEFLTYFQNEAQLEKSRLLSDRFSAERPKGSFSTLEIQRTEQGDSAMYLCASSSSAGYNYGYTFGSGTRLTVV.

The chain is built from TRBV5-1 and TRBJ2-5; 16 nucleotides align to TRBD2. The ends lost 0 bases at V and 2 bases at J; junction bases unmatched: 10. The CDR3 has 20 residues. Germline CDR1 SGHRS, CDR2 YFSETQ. As DNA, the CDR3 is TGCGCCAGCAGCTTGGCCGCGGGACTAGCGGGAGGGGGTCCACAAGAGACCCAGTACTTC. Protein product: CASSLAAGLAGGGPQETQYF.

V is TRBV6-5 and J is TRBJ1-2; 7 bases are a match to TRBD1. CDR3 size: 14 residues. V shed 6 bases, J shed 4 bases, and the junction held 8 bases outside the gene matches. The germline gives CDR1 MNHEY, CDR2 SVGAGI. The CDR3 protein is CASSRTTGLYGYTF. CDR3 DNA sequence: TGTGCCAGCAGCCGAACGACAGGGCTCTATGGCTACACCTTC.

The rearrangement links TRBV6-1 to TRBJ1-2, with D unclear. The CDR3 length is 15 residues. V was cut by 4 bases and J by 5 bases, with 17 bases left in between. Germline-derived CDR1 and CDR2 are MNHNS and SASEGT. In nucleotides, the CDR3 is TGTGCCAGCAGTGTGACACCTCAATTAAAATATGGCTACACCTTC. This codes for CASSVTPQLKYGYTF.

The CDR3 DNA follows: TGTGCCAGCAGTGAAGCGGTGGGACAACCTTACGAGCAGTACTTC. This encodes CASSEAVGQPYEQYF. The chain joins TRBV6-1 to TRBJ2-7, with D possibly matching TRBD1 (6 bases). Trimming removed 0 bases at V and 4 bases at J, with 13 bases between. This CDR3 is 15 amino acids long. CDR1 is MNHNS, CDR2 SASEGT, per germline.

The V call is TRBV19, the J call TRBJ1-6; 7 nucleotides match TRBD1. The trim removed 5 bases at V and 9 bases at J, leaving 10 bases unmatched. In germline, CDR1 is LNHDA, CDR2 SQIVND (reference sequence). The CDR3 sequence is 15 residues long. The CDR3 DNA follows: TGTGCCAGTAGTCGTTTACAGGGGAGTGGTTCACCCCTCCACTTT. Amino acids: CASSRLQGSGSPLHF.

A remark on this clone: A read error may produce the germline difference seen at one junction end. This same CDR3 is encoded by further DNA sequences in the sample. The V and J genes are TRBV6-5 and TRBJ1-2, with 10 bases aligning to TRBD1. Germline CDR1 and CDR2: MNHEY and SVGAGI. The length of the CDR3 is 14 residues. CDR3 DNA sequence: TGCGCCAGCAGCTATACGGGACAGGGGTATGGCTACACCTTC. The encoded protein is CASSYTGQGYGYTF.

The V call is TRBV9, the J call TRBJ2-1; 12 bases are a match to TRBD2. The V segment lost 0 bases and the J segment 7 bases; nucleotides outside the gene matches: 5. There are 16 residues in the CDR3. Germline CDR1 SGDLS, CDR2 YYNGEE. The CDR3 DNA reads as TGTGCCAGCAGCGTAGGGCTAGCGGGAGGGCCTAATGAGCAGTTCTTC. It specifies CASSVGLAGGPNEQFF.

The chain is built from TRBV27 and TRBJ1-3; 9 bases map to TRBD1. The germline gives CDR1 MNHEY, CDR2 SMNVEV (reference sequence). The ends lost 5 bases at V and 3 bases at J; junction bases unmatched: 5. The CDR3 spans 15 residues. Here the CDR3 DNA reads TGTGCCAGCAGTCCCGGGACAGGGTATGGAAACACCATATATTTT. Translated, it gives CASSPGTGYGNTIYF.

The chain joins TRBV7-2 to TRBJ2-7; TRBD1 might be the D (5 bases). This CDR3 region has 15 residues. V was cut by 5 bases and J by 3 bases, with 17 bases left in between. Germline CDR1 is SGHTA and CDR2 is FQGNSA. In nucleotides, the CDR3 is TGTGCCAGCAGCCAAGGACATGGAGTTTACTACGAGCAGTACTTC. Its protein is CASSQGHGVYYEQYF.

The chain has TRBV28 and TRBJ1-1, with a possible D match to TRBD1 (6 bases). Germline V gene lookup returns CDR1 MDHEN and CDR2 SYDVKM. This CDR3 contains 15 residues. Trimming stripped 5 bases from V and 1 base from J, with 14 bases between. The CDR3 nucleotides are TGTGCCAGCAGTATACAGGGAATTTGGAACACTGAAGCTTTCTTT. Encoded protein: CASSIQGIWNTEAFF.

The chain joins TRBV6-1 to TRBJ1-2; perhaps TRBD1 as D (5 bases). CDR3 size: 14 residues. V lost 6 bases to trimming and J lost 8 bases, with 19 bases between them. Per the germline V gene, CDR1 is MNHNS and CDR2 is SASEGT. CDR3 nucleotide sequence: TGTGCCAGCAGCGAAAACCCTTGGGGGGAGGGCTACACCTTC. It is translated as CASSENPWGEGYTF.

This chain joins TRBV28 and TRBJ2-3; TRBD2 matches 9 bases. The CDR3 runs 17 residues. From germline, CDR1 is MDHEN and CDR2 SYDVKM. V shed 7 bases, J shed 7 bases, and the junction held 18 bases outside the gene matches. CDR3 amino acids: CASIQQTVAGEVNTQYF. The CDR3 DNA reads TGTGCCAGCATTCAACAAACGGTAGCGGGAGAGGTAAATACGCAGTATTTT.

The chain joins TRBV7-2 to TRBJ2-3, with D hard to call. The V end lost 1 base, the J end lost 2 bases, and 16 bases lay between the germline ends. The CDR3 extends over 17 amino acids. Germline loops: CDR1 SGHTA, CDR2 FQGNSA. The CDR3: CASSLEGVGWATDTQYF. In nucleotides, the CDR3 is TGTGCCAGCAGCTTAGAAGGCGTTGGTTGGGCCACAGATACGCAGTATTTT.

The chain is built from TRBV11-1 and TRBJ2-3; 13 bases map to TRBD2. V gave up 5 bases and J gave up 6 bases; unmatched junction bases: 8. The germline CDR1 and CDR2 sequences are SGHAT and FQDESV (reference sequence). The CDR3 totals 16 residues. In DNA form, the CDR3 reads TGTGCCAGCAGCGCCCGGACTAGCGGGAGCTCTGATACGCAGTATTTT. It is translated as CASSARTSGSSDTQYF.

The V and J genes are TRBV19 and TRBJ1-3; TRBD1 aligns across 7 bases. CDR1 is LNHDA, CDR2 SQIVND, per germline (reference sequence). Germline trimming cut 6 bases from V and 8 bases from J; bases unmatched to any gene: 10. The CDR3 loop spans 14 amino acids. CDR3: CASRKGDRFYTIYF. DNA of the CDR3: TGTGCCAGTAGGAAAGGGGACAGATTTTACACCATATATTTT.

The V call is TRBV7-2, the J call TRBJ1-5, with 8 bases that match TRBD1. This CDR3 comprises 14 residues. V lost 5 bases and J lost 7; bases outside the gene matches: 7. CDR1 is SGHTA, CDR2 FQGNSA, per germline. CDR3 loop: CASSKGQGAQPQHF. The CDR3 nucleotides read TGTGCCAGCAGCAAAGGACAGGGCGCCCAGCCCCAGCATTTT.

The V gene is TRBV30, the J gene TRBJ2-7, with D perhaps matching TRBD2 (5 bases). Per the germline V gene, CDR1 is GTSNPN and CDR2 is SVGIG (reference sequence). The CDR3 has 14 amino acids. V gave up 0 bases and J gave up 7 bases, with 16 bases separating them. CDR3 loop: CAWSVSGSSPEQYV. CDR3 in DNA: TGTGCCTGGAGTGTCTCTGGGAGCTCCCCAGAGCAGTACGTC.